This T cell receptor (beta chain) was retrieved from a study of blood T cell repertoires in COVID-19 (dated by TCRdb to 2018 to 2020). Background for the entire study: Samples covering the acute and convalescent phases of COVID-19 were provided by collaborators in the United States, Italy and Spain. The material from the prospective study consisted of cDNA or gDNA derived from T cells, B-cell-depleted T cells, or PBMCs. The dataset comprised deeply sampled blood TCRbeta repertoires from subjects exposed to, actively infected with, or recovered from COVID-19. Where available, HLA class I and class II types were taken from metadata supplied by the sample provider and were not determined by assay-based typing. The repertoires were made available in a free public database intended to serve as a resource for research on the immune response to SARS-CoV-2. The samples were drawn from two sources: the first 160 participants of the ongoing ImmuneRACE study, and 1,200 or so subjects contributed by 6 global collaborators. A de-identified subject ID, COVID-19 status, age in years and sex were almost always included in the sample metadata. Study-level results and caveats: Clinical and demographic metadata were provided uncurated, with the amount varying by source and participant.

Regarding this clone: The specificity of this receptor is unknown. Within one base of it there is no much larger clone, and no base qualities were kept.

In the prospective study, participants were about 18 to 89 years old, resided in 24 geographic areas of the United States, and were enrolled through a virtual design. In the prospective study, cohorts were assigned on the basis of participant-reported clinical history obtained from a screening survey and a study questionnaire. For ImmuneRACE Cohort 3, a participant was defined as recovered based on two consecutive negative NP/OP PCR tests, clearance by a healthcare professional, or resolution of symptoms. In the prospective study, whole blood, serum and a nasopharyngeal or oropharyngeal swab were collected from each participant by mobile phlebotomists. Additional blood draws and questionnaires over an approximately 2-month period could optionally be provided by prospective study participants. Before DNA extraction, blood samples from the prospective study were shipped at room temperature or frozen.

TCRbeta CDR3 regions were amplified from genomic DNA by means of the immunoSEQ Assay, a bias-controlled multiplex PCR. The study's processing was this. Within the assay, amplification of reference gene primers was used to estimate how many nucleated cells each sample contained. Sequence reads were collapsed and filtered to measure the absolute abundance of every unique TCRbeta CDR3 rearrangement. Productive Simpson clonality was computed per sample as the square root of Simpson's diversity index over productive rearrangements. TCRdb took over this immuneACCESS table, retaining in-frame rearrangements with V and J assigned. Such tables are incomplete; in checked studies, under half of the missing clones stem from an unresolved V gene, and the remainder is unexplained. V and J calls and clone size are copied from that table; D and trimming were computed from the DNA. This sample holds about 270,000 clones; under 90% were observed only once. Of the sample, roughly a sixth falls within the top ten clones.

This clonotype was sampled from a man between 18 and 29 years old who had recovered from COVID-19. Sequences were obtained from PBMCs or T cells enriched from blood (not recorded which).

The CDR3 amino acid sequence is: CASSQEFRGTYGYTF. The nucleotide sequence is TGCGCCAGCAGCCAAGAGTTTCGGGGGACCTATGGCTACACCTTC. Rearrangement joined TRBV4-1 to TRBJ1-2; TRBD1 might be the D gene, on 5 matching bases. CDR3 length: 15 amino acids, cysteine to phenylalanine. Left in the record is the CDR3 DNA by itself, 45 bases read in frame from the first base. Deletion took 0 bases off V and 4 bases off J, with a span of 12 bases between the germline ends. CDR1 and CDR2 were assigned from the germline V gene as MGHRA and YSYEKL.